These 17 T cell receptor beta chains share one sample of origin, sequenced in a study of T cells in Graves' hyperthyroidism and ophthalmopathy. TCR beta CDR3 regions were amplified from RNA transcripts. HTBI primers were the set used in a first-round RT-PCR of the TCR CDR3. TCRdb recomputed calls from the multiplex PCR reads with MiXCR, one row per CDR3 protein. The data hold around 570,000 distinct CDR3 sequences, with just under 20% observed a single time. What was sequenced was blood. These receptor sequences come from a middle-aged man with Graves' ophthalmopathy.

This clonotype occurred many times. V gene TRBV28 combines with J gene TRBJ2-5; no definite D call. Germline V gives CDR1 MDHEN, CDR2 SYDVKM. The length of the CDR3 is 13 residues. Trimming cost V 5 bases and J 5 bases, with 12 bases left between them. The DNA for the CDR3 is TGTGCCAGCAGTCTGACTCCCTCGGAGACCCAGTACTTC. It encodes CASSLTPSETQYF.

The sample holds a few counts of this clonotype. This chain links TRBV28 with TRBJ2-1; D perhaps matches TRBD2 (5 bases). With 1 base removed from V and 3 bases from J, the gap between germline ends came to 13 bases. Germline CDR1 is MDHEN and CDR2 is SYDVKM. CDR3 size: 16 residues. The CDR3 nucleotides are TGTGCCAGCAGTTTATCCGTGAGTGGGAGCTACAATGAGCAGTTCTTC. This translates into CASSLSVSGSYNEQFF.

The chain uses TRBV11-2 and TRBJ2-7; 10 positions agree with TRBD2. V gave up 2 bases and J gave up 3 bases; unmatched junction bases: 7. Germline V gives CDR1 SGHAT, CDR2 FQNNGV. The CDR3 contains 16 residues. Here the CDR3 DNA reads TGTGCCAGCAGCTTAACTAGCGGGATCTCCAGCTACGAGCAGTACTTC. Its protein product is CASSLTSGISSYEQYF.

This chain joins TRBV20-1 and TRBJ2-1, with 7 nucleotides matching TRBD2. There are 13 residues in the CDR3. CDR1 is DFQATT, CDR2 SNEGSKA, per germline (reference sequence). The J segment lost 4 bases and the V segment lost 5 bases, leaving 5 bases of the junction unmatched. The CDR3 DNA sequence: TGCAGTGCTCGGCGGGAGTTTTACAATGAGCAGTTCTTC. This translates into CSARREFYNEQFF.

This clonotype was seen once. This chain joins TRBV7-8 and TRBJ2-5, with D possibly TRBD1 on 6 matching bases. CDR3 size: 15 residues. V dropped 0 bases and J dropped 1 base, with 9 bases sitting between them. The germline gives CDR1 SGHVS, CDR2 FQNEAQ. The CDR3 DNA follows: TGTGCCAGCAGCTTAGCGGGGACATTCCAAGAGACCCAGTACTTC. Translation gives CASSLAGTFQETQYF.

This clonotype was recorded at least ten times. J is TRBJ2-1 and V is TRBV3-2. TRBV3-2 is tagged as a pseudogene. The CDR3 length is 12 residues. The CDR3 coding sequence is TGTGCCAGCAGCCAAGCCTCGGGTGAGCAGTTCTTC. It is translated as CASSQASGEQFF.

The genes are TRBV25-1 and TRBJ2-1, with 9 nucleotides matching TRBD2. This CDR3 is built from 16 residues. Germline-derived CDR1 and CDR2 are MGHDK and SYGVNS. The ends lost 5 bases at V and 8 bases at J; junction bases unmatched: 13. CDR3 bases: TGTGCCAGCAGTTCTTTGAGGGCTAGCGGGGCTGATGAGCAGTTCTTC. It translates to CASSSLRASGADEQFF.

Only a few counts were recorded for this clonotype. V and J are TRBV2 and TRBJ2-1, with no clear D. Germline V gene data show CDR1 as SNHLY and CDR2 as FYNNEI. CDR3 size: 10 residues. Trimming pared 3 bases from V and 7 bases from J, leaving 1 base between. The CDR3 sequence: CASSENEQFF. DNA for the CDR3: TGTGCCAGCAGTGAGAATGAGCAGTTCTTC.

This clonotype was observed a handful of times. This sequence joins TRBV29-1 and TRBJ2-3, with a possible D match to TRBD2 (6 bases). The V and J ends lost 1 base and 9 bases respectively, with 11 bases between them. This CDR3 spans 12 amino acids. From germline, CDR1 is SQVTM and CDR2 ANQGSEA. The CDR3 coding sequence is TGCAGCGTTGAAGGGGGGGTTTTAACGCAGTATTTT. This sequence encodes CSVEGGVLTQYF.

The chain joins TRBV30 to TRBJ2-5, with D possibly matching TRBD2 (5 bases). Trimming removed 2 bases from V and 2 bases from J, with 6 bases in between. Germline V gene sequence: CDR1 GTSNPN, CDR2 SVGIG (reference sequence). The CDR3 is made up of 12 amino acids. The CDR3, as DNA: TGTGCCTGGAGTCCGGGACAAGAGACCCAGTACTTC. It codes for CAWSPGQETQYF.

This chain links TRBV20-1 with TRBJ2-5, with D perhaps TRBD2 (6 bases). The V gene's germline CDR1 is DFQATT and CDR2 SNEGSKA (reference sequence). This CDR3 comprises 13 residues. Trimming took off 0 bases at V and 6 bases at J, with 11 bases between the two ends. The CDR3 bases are TGCAGTGCTAGAGATACGGGGGTCAAGACCCAGTACTTC. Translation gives CSARDTGVKTQYF.

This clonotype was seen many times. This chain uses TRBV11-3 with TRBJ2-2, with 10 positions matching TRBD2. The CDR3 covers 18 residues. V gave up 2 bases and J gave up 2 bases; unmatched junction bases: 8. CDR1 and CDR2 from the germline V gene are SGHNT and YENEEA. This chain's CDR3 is CASSLNRIAGGNTGELFF. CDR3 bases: TGTGCCAGCAGCTTAAATCGGATAGCGGGAGGCAACACCGGGGAGCTGTTTTTT.

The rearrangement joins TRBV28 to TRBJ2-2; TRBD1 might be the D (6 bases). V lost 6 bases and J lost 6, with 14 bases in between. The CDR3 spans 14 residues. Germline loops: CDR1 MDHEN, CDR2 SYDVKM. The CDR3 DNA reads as TGTGCCAGCAGGGCAGGGGATCGAGCCGGGGAGCTGTTTTTT. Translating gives CASRAGDRAGELFF.

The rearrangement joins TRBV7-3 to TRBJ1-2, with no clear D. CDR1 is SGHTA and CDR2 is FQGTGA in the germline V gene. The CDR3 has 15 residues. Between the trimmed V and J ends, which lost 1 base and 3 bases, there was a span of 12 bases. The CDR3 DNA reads TGTGCCAGCAGCTTAAGAGGTTATGGGGACTATGGCTACACCTTC. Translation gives CASSLRGYGDYGYTF.

This CDR3 is CASRMGPGVNTQYF. CDR3 bases: TGTGCCAGCAGGATGGGGCCAGGGGTGAATACGCAGTATTTT. The chain uses TRBV27 and TRBJ2-3; D perhaps matches TRBD1 (6 bases). V gave up 6 bases and J gave up 7 bases, with 17 bases separating them. Germline V lookup: CDR1 MNHEY, CDR2 SMNVEV (reference sequence). There are 14 residues in the CDR3.

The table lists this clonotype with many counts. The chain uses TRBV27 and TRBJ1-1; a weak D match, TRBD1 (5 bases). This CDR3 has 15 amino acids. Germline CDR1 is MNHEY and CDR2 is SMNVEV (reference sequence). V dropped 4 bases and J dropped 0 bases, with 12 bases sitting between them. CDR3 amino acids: CASSSLGTVNTEAFF. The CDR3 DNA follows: TGTGCCAGCAGTTCCCTAGGGACGGTGAACACTGAAGCTTTCTTT.

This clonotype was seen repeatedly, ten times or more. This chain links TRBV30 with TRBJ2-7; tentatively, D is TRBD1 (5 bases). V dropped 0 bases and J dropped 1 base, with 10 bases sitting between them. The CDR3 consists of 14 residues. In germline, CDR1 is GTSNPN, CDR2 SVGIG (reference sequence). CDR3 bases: TGTGCCTGGAGTGTACCAGGGCGGTCCTACGAGCAGTACTTC. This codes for CAWSVPGRSYEQYF.